This T cell receptor beta chain was recorded in a study of T cell responses to AZD1222 COVID-19 vaccine. In the study overall: Second doses were pooled across both intervals (about 4 or about 12 weeks). Overall study results and limits: Spike-specific TCR depth and breadth grew after two AZD1222 doses. Donors, mostly white British, included more females; clonal diversity was possibly underestimated. CD4 TCRs associated with vaccination spanned spike, dominating at 160-218 and 743-854.

In the case of this clone: Its matching antigen is unknown.

Profiling relied on immunoSEQ multiplex PCR, and the TCRdb table lists in-frame clones only, not all of them. Here the sample spans around 140,000 clones, 89% being singletons. The input for sequencing was peripheral blood, taken on day 0 of AZD1222 vaccination. The sequence was collected from an adult in good health.

CDR3 nucleotides: TGTGCCAGCAGGGACAGGGCACCCTACGAGCAGTACTTC. It translates to CASRDRAPYEQYF. The gene calls are TRBV10-3 and TRBJ2-7; 9 nucleotides match TRBD1. V lost 10 bases and J lost 2; bases outside the gene matches: 6. There are 13 residues in the CDR3. Germline V gene lookup returns CDR1 ENHRY and CDR2 SYGVKD.